The 29 T cell receptor beta chains in this list originate from one sample, sequenced in a study of metastatic and nonmetastatic thyroid tumors. TCRdb reanalyzed the PCR reads via MiXCR. Of fewer than 20,000 clones listed, more than 15% are singletons. Patients had received no treatment of any kind before thyroid surgery. What was sequenced was blood. The origin of the receptors is a female donor with papillary thyroid cancer or a benign thyroid nodule (not recorded which). Some clones in this sample may be carry-over from other donors' samples.

This clone occurred many times. The V gene is TRBV11-2, the J gene TRBJ2-1; maybe TRBD1 (6 bases). The germline CDR1 and CDR2 sequences are SGHAT and FQNNGV. Trimming removed 4 bases at V and 5 bases at J, with 18 bases between. This CDR3 spans 16 amino acids. For the CDR3, the DNA is TGTGCCAGCAGCTCTGCCTCGGGACACGCAAACAATGAGCAGTTCTTC. It is translated as CASSSASGHANNEQFF.

This clone counts as medium-sized. CDR3 sequence: CASSLIGNSNQPQHF. CDR3 DNA: TGTGCCAGCAGCTTGATAGGGAATAGCAATCAGCCCCAGCATTTT. The rearrangement joins TRBV7-2 to TRBJ1-5; no firm D call. The CDR3 loop spans 15 amino acids. CDR1 is SGHTA and CDR2 is FQGNSA in the germline V gene. The V gene lost 3 bases and the J gene lost 0 bases, with 9 bases spanning the gap.

This clone was seen repeatedly, ten times or more. The rearrangement uses TRBV29-1 and TRBJ1-1, with 7 bases that match TRBD1. V shed 7 bases, J shed 3 bases, and the junction held 8 bases outside the gene matches. This CDR3 spans 13 amino acids. Germline lookup yields CDR1 SQVTM and CDR2 ANQGSEA. CDR3 coding DNA: TGCAGCGGCCTAGGGGGCTGGGACACTGAAGCTTTCTTT. Its protein product is CSGLGGWDTEAFF.

The CDR3 DNA sequence: TGCGCCAGCAGGGGCCCCCTGATGAACACTGAAGCTTTCTTT. Translated, it gives CASRGPLMNTEAFF. The chain couples TRBV4-1 to TRBJ1-1, with D unresolved. Germline V gene sequence: CDR1 MGHRA, CDR2 YSYEKL. Between the trimmed V and J ends, which lost 6 bases and 0 bases, there was a span of 11 bases. The CDR3 consists of 14 residues.

This clone came up many times. Written as DNA, the CDR3 is TGTGCCACCAGTGATAGGGCCCGAACCGGGGAGCTGTTTTTT. This codes for CATSDRARTGELFF. V is TRBV24-1 and J is TRBJ2-2; D remains ambiguous. The germline V gene encodes CDR1 KGHDR and CDR2 SFDVKD. CDR3 length: 14 residues. V lost 3 bases to trimming and J lost 5 bases, with 9 bases between them.

This clone has a count of ten or more. This chain joins TRBV19 and TRBJ2-7; D gene uncertain. Per the germline V gene, CDR1 is LNHDA and CDR2 is SQIVND (reference sequence). The CDR3 is made up of 13 amino acids. Trimming took off 3 bases at V and 3 bases at J, with 9 bases between the two ends. Here the CDR3 DNA reads TGTGCCAGTAGTATTGGTGGGGACTACGAGCAGTACTTC. Its translation is CASSIGGDYEQYF.

This clone was counted many times. CDR3 protein: CSARDTLGGRSNTEAFF. CDR3 coding DNA: TGCAGTGCTAGAGATACCCTTGGGGGGAGGAGTAACACTGAAGCTTTCTTT. The J gene is TRBJ1-1, the V gene TRBV20-1, with a possible D match to TRBD1 (5 bases). This CDR3 contains 17 residues. Germline CDR1 DFQATT, CDR2 SNEGSKA (reference sequence). Trimming stripped 0 bases from V and 2 bases from J, with 19 bases between.

This clone showed up many times. The chain has TRBV6-1 and TRBJ2-5; D perhaps matches TRBD2 (6 bases). Germline loops: CDR1 MNHNS, CDR2 SASEGT. V was cut by 5 bases and J by 4 bases, with 17 bases left in between. CDR3 length equals 15 residues. The CDR3: CASSPPGGRRETQYF. The CDR3 DNA is TGTGCCAGCAGTCCACCCGGGGGTAGGAGAGAGACCCAGTACTTC.

The chain links TRBV6-1 to TRBJ2-7; no clear D. The germline V and J ends were trimmed by 1 base and 0 bases, with 13 bases remaining between them. This CDR3 has 16 amino acids. From germline, CDR1 is MNHNS and CDR2 SASEGT. This CDR3 reads CASSEGPTRNSYEQYF. CDR3 DNA: TGTGCCAGCAGTGAAGGACCCACTCGTAACTCCTACGAGCAGTACTTC.

This clone was counted at least ten times. This chain links TRBV11-1 with TRBJ1-3; 10 positions agree with TRBD1. Germline trimming cut 5 bases from V and 3 bases from J; bases unmatched to any gene: 7. The CDR3 runs to 16 residues. CDR1 is SGHAT and CDR2 is FQDESV in the germline V gene (reference sequence). The DNA for the CDR3 is TGTGCCAGCAGCACAGGGACAGGGGTACATGGAAACACCATATATTTT. Translating gives CASSTGTGVHGNTIYF.

This clone showed up many times. This chain links TRBV11-3 with TRBJ2-1; maybe TRBD2 (5 bases). Germline assignment: CDR1 SGHNT and CDR2 YENEEA. Trimming shortened V by 3 bases and J by 4 bases, and 13 bases separated the two germline ends. The CDR3 extends over 15 amino acids. CDR3 sequence: CASSFGDTSYNEQFF. The CDR3 bases are TGTGCCAGCAGCTTCGGAGATACTAGTTACAATGAGCAGTTCTTC.

The chain links TRBV28 to TRBJ1-1, with a possible D match to TRBD1 (5 bases). This CDR3 has 15 residues. Per the germline V gene, CDR1 is MDHEN and CDR2 is SYDVKM. Trimming took 4 bases from V and 8 from J, leaving 20 bases between them. The CDR3, as DNA: TGTGCCAGCAGTTACCTTATGCAAGGGAGGGGCGAAGCTTTCTTT. This codes for CASSYLMQGRGEAFF.

This clone was recorded many times. The chain employs TRBV20-1 and TRBJ1-2; 8 bases match TRBD1. The CDR3 length is 18 residues. Germline V lookup: CDR1 DFQATT, CDR2 SNEGSKA (reference sequence). The V and J ends lost 0 bases and 0 bases, in that order; junction bases with no gene match: 12. CDR3: CSARETWTGHGANYGYTF. DNA for the CDR3: TGCAGTGCTAGAGAAACTTGGACAGGGCATGGCGCTAACTATGGCTACACCTTC.

This clone was observed many times. The chain joins TRBV3-1 to TRBJ1-1; D unclear. Germline CDR1 is LGHDT and CDR2 is YNNKEL (reference sequence). V lost 0 bases and J lost 5, with 13 bases in between. The CDR3 contains 15 residues. The CDR3 DNA reads TGTGCCAGCAGCCAAGAATGGCCCTTAGGGACTGAAGCTTTCTTT. It specifies CASSQEWPLGTEAFF.

This clone was detected ten times or more. In DNA, the CDR3 is TGTGCCAGCAGCCGGGAGAGTGGAAACACCATATATTTT. Its translation is CASSRESGNTIYF. The chain links TRBV7-2 to TRBJ1-3; D is ambiguous. CDR3 length equals 13 residues. The V end lost 5 bases, the J end lost 3 bases, and 8 bases lay between the germline ends. Germline lookup yields CDR1 SGHTA and CDR2 FQGNSA. Full variable domain (outside the CDR3, taken from reference TRBV7-2 and TRBJ1-3): GAGVSQSPSNKVTEKGKDVELRCDPISGHTALYWYRQSLGQGLEFLIYFQGNSAPDKSGLPSDRFSAERTGGSVSTLTIQRTQQEDSAVYLCASSRESGNTIYFGEGSWLTVV.

This clone is categorized as medium-sized. The rearrangement joins TRBV6-1 to TRBJ1-3; 8 positions match TRBD1. The CDR3 consists of 15 residues. V was clipped by 3 bases and J by 2 bases; unmatched bases: 3. The germline V gene encodes CDR1 MNHNS and CDR2 SASEGT. The CDR3 here is CASSDHRGTGNTIYF. The CDR3 DNA reads as TGTGCCAGCAGTGACCACAGGGGGACTGGAAACACCATATATTTT.

This clone was seen more than once but under ten times. Its ends do not fully match the called genes, so a read error is possible. The chain links TRBV28 to TRBJ2-2, with D maybe TRBD2 (5 bases). The CDR3 has 12 residues. Germline CDR1 is MDHEN and CDR2 is SYDVKM. This CDR3 reads CAIRRVAGEPFF. CDR3 nucleotides: TGTGCCATCAGACGGGTGGCCGGGGAGCCGTTTTTT.

Many counts were recorded for this clone. Other DNA sequences in the same sample also yield this CDR3. The CDR3 loop is CSARDWGQGNGETQYF. Written as DNA, the CDR3 is TGCAGTGCTAGAGATTGGGGACAGGGCAACGGGGAGACCCAGTACTTC. The chain employs TRBV20-1 and TRBJ2-5, with 9 bases fitting TRBD1. V lost 0 bases and J lost 5; bases outside the gene matches: 10. The CDR3 contains 16 residues. Per the germline V gene, CDR1 is DFQATT and CDR2 is SNEGSKA (reference sequence).

In regard to this clone: An end of the junction does not agree with germline; a read error may underlie this. The V and J genes are TRBV20-1 and TRBJ2-7, with 15 nucleotides matching TRBD2. Per germline, CDR1 DFQATT and CDR2 SNEGSKA (reference sequence). The length of the CDR3 is 14 residues. The CDR3: CSSSGGLAGGDQYF. CDR3 coding DNA: TGCAGTTCTAGTGGGGGACTAGCGGGAGGCGATCAGTACTTC.

This clone is deemed medium-sized. The rearrangement joins TRBV12-3 or TRBV12-4 to TRBJ1-6; D is undetermined. CDR3 length: 13 residues. Trimming removed 4 bases from V and 6 bases from J, with 7 bases in between. The CDR3 DNA is TGTGCCAGCAGTTACAGAATTAATTCACCCCTCCACTTT. It codes for CASSYRINSPLHF.

The V gene is TRBV30, the J gene TRBJ2-7; 11 positions match TRBD1. V lost 1 base and J lost 5; bases outside the gene matches: 7. Germline CDR1 and CDR2: GTSNPN and SVGIG (reference sequence). This CDR3 has 15 residues. CDR3 bases: TGTGCCTGGAGTGCCTTGGGGACAGGGGGAAACGAGCAGTACTTC. Its protein is CAWSALGTGGNEQYF.

The CDR3 sequence is CASRELAGYVNEQFF. The CDR3 DNA reads as TGTGCCAGCAGAGAACTAGCGGGATATGTGAATGAGCAGTTCTTC. The chain employs TRBV6-2 or TRBV6-3 and TRBJ2-1; 10 positions agree with TRBD2. Germline V CDR1 and CDR2: MNHEY, SVGEGT. This CDR3 has 15 amino acids. Trimming cost V 6 bases and J 7 bases; bases outside gene matches: 9.

This clone is termed medium-sized. The chain recombines TRBV12-3 or TRBV12-4 with TRBJ2-3, with 14 bases identical to TRBD2. This CDR3 contains 17 residues. V trimming: 4 bases; J trimming: 6 bases; junction bases outside the gene matches: 9. Here the CDR3 DNA reads TGTGCCAGCAGTTCGACTAGCGGGGGGGCCCGCTTGGATACGCAGTATTTT. It codes for CASSSTSGGARLDTQYF.

The V and J genes are TRBV20-1 and TRBJ2-2; TRBD2 matches 8 bases. CDR3 size: 15 residues. Germline loops: CDR1 DFQATT, CDR2 SNEGSKA (reference sequence). With V trimmed by 1 base and J by 6 bases, 7 bases remained unmatched. The CDR3 here is CSARVAGGAPGELFF. As DNA, the CDR3 is TGCAGTGCTAGAGTAGCCGGGGGGGCCCCCGGGGAGCTGTTTTTT.

J is TRBJ2-3 and V is TRBV4-1; D is ambiguous. This CDR3 spans 14 amino acids. Germline CDR1 reads MGHRA; CDR2 reads YSYEKL. With 0 bases removed from V and 8 bases from J, the gap between germline ends came to 12 bases. The CDR3 protein is CASSQEAAPRTQYF. The CDR3 nucleotides read TGCGCCAGCAGCCAAGAGGCGGCCCCCCGTACGCAGTATTTT.

This clone has only a few counts. The rearrangement links TRBV5-4 to TRBJ2-2; maybe TRBD1 (6 bases). The CDR3 has 15 amino acids. Germline CDR1 and CDR2: SGHNT and YYREEE (reference sequence). Trimming shortened V by 1 base and J by 1 base, and 8 bases separated the two germline ends. The CDR3 DNA sequence: TGTGCCAGCAGCTTGTCACAGGGGAACACCGGGGAGCTGTTTTTT. This translates into CASSLSQGNTGELFF.

This clone has at least ten counts. The chain carries TRBV11-2 and TRBJ1-5, with D unresolved. V was clipped by 5 bases and J by 3 bases, with 8 bases between them. CDR3 size: 13 residues. Germline CDR1 SGHAT, CDR2 FQNNGV. The CDR3 loop is CASSLSDNQPQHF. CDR3 bases: TGTGCCAGCAGCCTATCGGACAATCAGCCCCAGCATTTT.

This clone has just a few counts. The genes are TRBV3-1 and TRBJ1-3, with D perhaps TRBD1 (6 bases). V shed 1 base and J shed 0 bases, with 10 bases lying between them. Germline CDR1 reads LGHDT; CDR2 reads YNNKEL (reference sequence). This CDR3 comprises 16 residues. CDR3 sequence: CASSQGGAISGNTIYF. The CDR3 coding sequence is TGTGCCAGCAGCCAAGGGGGGGCGATCTCTGGAAACACCATATATTTT. Looking up the rest from reference TRBV3-1 and TRBJ1-3 gives the full variable domain: DTAVSQTPKYLVTQMGNDKSIKCEQNLGHDTMYWYKQDSKKFLKIMFSYNNKELIINETVPNRFSPKSPDKAHLNLHINSLELGDSAVYFCASSQGGAISGNTIYFGEGSWLTVV.

This clone has a count of ten or more. The rearrangement uses TRBV20-1 and TRBJ2-3; maybe TRBD1 (5 bases). The CDR3 is made up of 17 amino acids. The germline V and J ends were trimmed by 1 base and 2 bases, with 19 bases remaining between them. Germline lookup yields CDR1 DFQATT and CDR2 SNEGSKA (reference sequence). The CDR3 is CSARAGQGISFTDTQYF. DNA for the CDR3: TGCAGTGCTAGAGCCGGGCAGGGTATTTCCTTCACAGATACGCAGTATTTT.